This entry lists 17 T cell receptor beta chains sequenced from one sample in a study of OX40 agonist ivuxolimab in advanced cancers. TCRdb's copy holds only in-frame clones and misses some; the assay was immunoSEQ multiplex PCR. The sample records tens of thousands of clones, around nine tenths being singletons. The sequencing used CD4+ or CD8+ T cells sorted from blood, collected in a trial of the OX40 agonist ivuxolimab. All receptors come from an adult with an advanced solid tumor such as melanoma, head and neck, liver or kidney cancer.

The chain carries TRBV5-1 and TRBJ2-1; D unresolved. The V end was cut by 1 base, the J end by 0 bases, with 11 bases between. Germline V lookup: CDR1 SGHRS, CDR2 YFSETQ. This CDR3 is built from 16 residues. In DNA form, the CDR3 reads TGCGCCAGCAGCTTGACCTTGCAGATCTCCTACAATGAGCAGTTCTTC. As protein: CASSLTLQISYNEQFF.

The chain couples TRBV19 to TRBJ2-7; 10 bases are shared with TRBD1. CDR3 length: 15 amino acids. Trimming removed 5 bases from V and 4 bases from J; junction bases left unmatched: 8. Per germline, CDR1 LNHDA and CDR2 SQIVND (reference sequence). CDR3 in amino acids: CASSSRDRGLYEQYF. In nucleotides, the CDR3 is TGTGCCAGTAGTTCCCGGGACAGGGGTCTGTACGAGCAGTACTTC.

The J gene is TRBJ2-4, the V gene TRBV4-1; possible D gene TRBD2, 7 bases. V lost 1 base and J 6 bases, leaving 13 bases between the germline ends. This CDR3 is built from 15 residues. Germline assignment: CDR1 MGHRA and CDR2 YSYEKL. The CDR3 spells CASSQAGGSINIQYF. The DNA of the CDR3 is TGCGCCAGCAGCCAAGCGGGGGGCTCTATAAACATTCAGTACTTC.

V gene TRBV6-5 combines with J gene TRBJ2-7; the match to TRBD1 covers 7 bases. V dropped 6 bases and J dropped 3; count of bases not matched to a gene: 2. Germline loops: CDR1 MNHEY, CDR2 SVGAGI. The CDR3 has 12 amino acids. As DNA, the CDR3 is TGTGCCAGCAGGACAGGGCTCTACGAGCAGTACTTC. Translation gives CASRTGLYEQYF.

This sequence joins TRBV11-2 and TRBJ2-3; the match to TRBD2 covers 9 bases. This CDR3 is 16 amino acids long. CDR1 is SGHAT, CDR2 FQNNGV, per germline. The V and J ends lost 6 bases and 5 bases, in that order; junction bases with no gene match: 12. The CDR3 DNA follows: TGTGCCAGCAGAAGGGGAGGCGGGGGGGCCGAAGATACGCAGTATTTT. Its protein is CASRRGGGGAEDTQYF. Supplemented by reference TRBV11-2 and TRBJ2-3, the full variable domain reads EAGVAQSPRYKIIEKRQSVAFWCNPISGHATLYWYQQILGQGPKLLIQFQNNGVVDDSQLPKDRFSAERLKGVDSTLKIQPAKLEDSAVYLCASRRGGGGAEDTQYFGPGTRLTVL.

The chain recombines TRBV28 with TRBJ2-3; 10 bases are a match to TRBD1. The germline V gene has CDR1 MDHEN and CDR2 SYDVKM. J lost 7 bases, V lost 6 bases, and 7 bases had no gene match. This CDR3 has 14 amino acids. CDR3 sequence reads: CASSIDRGLNTQYF. In DNA, the CDR3 is TGTGCCAGCAGCATAGACAGGGGGCTCAATACGCAGTATTTT.

The sample holds one count of this clone. The chain uses TRBV5-6 and TRBJ1-3, with a tentative D call TRBD1 (6 bases). With 0 bases removed from V and 5 bases from J, the gap between germline ends came to 12 bases. Germline V gene sequence: CDR1 SGHDT, CDR2 YYEEEE. The CDR3 sequence is 15 residues long. Here the CDR3 reads CASSLAAGARNTIYF. The CDR3 DNA sequence: TGTGCCAGCAGCTTGGCCGCGGGGGCAAGAAACACCATATATTTT.

This clone has a single count. This rearrangement joins TRBV19 to TRBJ2-5; 7 bases map to TRBD1. V lost 6 bases and J lost 1; bases outside the gene matches: 2. Germline CDR1 and CDR2: LNHDA and SQIVND (reference sequence). CDR3 length: 13 residues. CDR3 nucleotides: TGTGCCAGTAGGACAGGGCGCCAAGAGACCCAGTACTTC. The encoded protein is CASRTGRQETQYF.

The CDR3 protein is CASSPPGREGAPGTGELFF. CDR3 in DNA: TGTGCCAGCAGCCCACCCGGGAGGGAGGGGGCTCCCGGCACCGGGGAGCTGTTTTTT. V gene TRBV21-1 combines with J gene TRBJ2-2; TRBD2 is taken as the D call from the table, unchecked against the DNA. TRBV21-1 is termed a pseudogene. The CDR3 has 19 amino acids.

Written as DNA, the CDR3 is TGTGCCAAGGGACAGGGGCGGGAGACCCAGTACTTC. This sequence encodes CAKGQGRETQYF. This sequence joins TRBV5-6 and TRBJ2-5, with 10 positions matching TRBD1. Germline lookup yields CDR1 SGHDT and CDR2 YYEEEE. With V trimmed by 9 bases and J by 5 bases, 4 bases remained unmatched. The CDR3 is made up of 12 amino acids.

The gene calls are TRBV19 and TRBJ2-1; weak D call: TRBD1 (6 bases). In germline, CDR1 is LNHDA, CDR2 SQIVND (reference sequence). CDR3 size: 15 residues. V lost 0 bases and J 4 bases, leaving 10 bases between the germline ends. The CDR3 DNA reads TGTGCCAGTAGTATAGATCGAGGACAGTACAATGAGCAGTTCTTC. Its translation is CASSIDRGQYNEQFF.

The V call is TRBV7-9, the J call TRBJ2-7; 9 bases fit TRBD1. CDR1 SEHNR and CDR2 FQNEAQ come from the germline V gene (reference sequence). The CDR3 consists of 15 residues. V was pared by 5 bases and J by 0 bases, with 5 bases of the junction left unmatched. This chain's CDR3 is CASSLGTGISYEQYF. As DNA, the CDR3 is TGTGCCAGCAGCCTGGGGACAGGGATCTCCTACGAGCAGTACTTC.

V and J are TRBV7-9 and TRBJ2-1; D is possibly TRBD1 or TRBD2 (6 bases each). CDR1 is SEHNR, CDR2 FQNEAQ, per germline (reference sequence). The CDR3 covers 13 residues. The ends were cut back, 5 bases at V and 15 bases at J, with 20 bases in the middle. The CDR3 region is CASSPSARGLGFF. DNA of the CDR3: TGTGCCAGCAGCCCGTCGGCCAGGGGACTCGGGTTCTTC.

V and J are TRBV7-2 and TRBJ2-1, with D uncertain. The CDR3 has 14 residues. CDR1 is SGHTA and CDR2 is FQGNSA in the germline V gene. V was cut by 5 bases and J by 5 bases, with 13 bases left in between. This CDR3 reads CASSPTRANNEQFF. The CDR3 DNA reads TGTGCCAGCAGCCCCACCCGGGCCAACAATGAGCAGTTCTTC.

The V gene is TRBV29-1, the J gene TRBJ2-5; 11 nucleotides agree with TRBD2. The CDR3 loop spans 14 amino acids. Trimming removed 8 bases from V and 5 bases from J; junction bases left unmatched: 10. Germline CDR1 SQVTM, CDR2 ANQGSEA. CDR3 sequence reads: CSTLAGGPRETQYF. The CDR3 nucleotides read TGCAGCACATTAGCGGGAGGGCCGAGGGAGACCCAGTACTTC.

This chain joins TRBV6-1 and TRBJ1-1, with D unclear. This CDR3 contains 13 residues. Germline V gene sequence: CDR1 MNHNS, CDR2 SASEGT. Trimming removed 6 bases at V and 1 base at J, with 9 bases between. Written as DNA, the CDR3 is TGTGCCAGCAGGTTGCGAGGGAACACTGAAGCTTTCTTT. This gives the protein CASRLRGNTEAFF.

The CDR3: CASSVLGALGDTQYF. The CDR3 nucleotides read TGTGCCAGCAGTGTGTTAGGAGCTTTGGGTGATACGCAGTATTTT. V usage is TRBV2 and J usage is TRBJ2-3, with D uncertain. The length of the CDR3 is 15 residues. CDR1 is SNHLY, CDR2 FYNNEI, per germline. Trimming took 4 bases from V and 6 from J, leaving 17 bases between them.